These 2 T cell receptor beta chains came from one sample sequenced in a study of identical twins. One entry per CDR3 protein, called by TCRdb with MiXCR from the 5' RACE reads. Here the sample spans about 660,000 distinct CDR3 sequences, less than 10% being singletons. A further study also used this sample, focusing on yellow fever vaccine responses in identical twins.

The sample taken for sequencing was PBMCs. Receptor source: a young woman in good health.

This clonotype occurred a few times. The chain employs TRBV5-6 and TRBJ2-2, with 11 nucleotides matching TRBD2. Germline V gene lookup returns CDR1 SGHDT and CDR2 YYEEEE. The CDR3 sequence is 18 residues long. V dropped 5 bases and J dropped 4; count of bases not matched to a gene: 13. CDR3: CASRSLHGTSGSTGELFF. The CDR3, as DNA: TGTGCCAGCAGGTCCCTCCACGGGACTAGCGGTTCCACCGGGGAGCTGTTTTTT.

The chain couples TRBV29-1 to TRBJ2-2; maybe TRBD1 (5 bases). This CDR3 contains 13 residues. The V gene lost 3 bases and the J gene lost 7 bases, with 12 bases spanning the gap. CDR1 is SQVTM, CDR2 ANQGSEA, per germline. The CDR3 coding sequence is TGCAGCGTTGATAGGCAGGGCGACGGGGAGCTGTTTTTT. It yields the protein CSVDRQGDGELFF.